This paragraph covers one T cell receptor beta chain sequence. This entry comes from a study of blood T cell repertoires in COVID-19. Data came from immunoSEQ multiplex PCR; TCRdb stores just in-frame clones and leaves some out. The repertoire holds approximately 37,000 clones, with around 83% as singletons. After removal of 11 bases from V and 2 bases from J, the junction contained 21 bases not matched to a gene. This CDR3 spans 19 amino acids. Germline CDR1 and CDR2: KGHSH and LQKENI. This TCR was recovered from a man aged 50 or older in a cohort sampled during active COVID-19. The V call is TRBV18, the J call TRBJ2-1; TRBD2 agrees at 10 bases. The sample comprised peripheral blood. CDR3 sequence (DNA): TGTGCCCCCCCCCTACCCGGGACCAGCGGGGGGGGCGCCTACAATGAGCAGTTCTTC. Translated: CAPPLPGTSGGGAYNEQFF.